These 27 T cell receptor beta chains originate from one sample sequenced in a study of CD8+CD57+ T cells in acquired aplastic anemia. TCR beta VDJ combinations and CDR3 sequences were profiled from genomic DNA. Using its own MiXCR run on the reads, TCRdb lists one record per CDR3 protein. The table has under 200,000 distinct CDR3 sequences, about three fifths seen once. The specimen was sorted CD4+, CD8+, or CD8+CD57+ T cells (not recorded which) from PBMCs. These receptors were obtained from a human donor in good health.

The gene calls are TRBV12-3 or TRBV12-4 and TRBJ1-2; perhaps TRBD1 as D (6 bases). Trimming cost V 5 bases and J 8 bases, with 15 bases left between them. The CDR3 runs 13 residues. The DNA of the CDR3 is TGTGCCAGCAGTGTCCAGGGGAGGGGCGGCTACACCTTC. Its translation is CASSVQGRGGYTF.

The J gene is TRBJ1-5, the V gene TRBV10-3, with D hard to call. CDR1 is ENHRY, CDR2 SYGVKD, per germline. V was cut by 8 bases and J by 5 bases, with 13 bases left in between. This CDR3 is built from 13 residues. The chain's CDR3 is CAIGDIADQPQHF. DNA for the CDR3: TGTGCCATCGGCGACATAGCCGATCAGCCCCAGCATTTT.

V usage is TRBV2 and J usage is TRBJ2-7, with 16 bases lining up with TRBD2. The J segment lost 6 bases and the V segment lost 6 bases, leaving 11 bases of the junction unmatched. The CDR3 sequence is 17 residues long. Germline CDR1 reads SNHLY; CDR2 reads FYNNEI. CDR3 in amino acids: CASRPEIGTSGRVEQYF. CDR3 bases: TGTGCCAGCAGGCCTGAGATAGGGACTAGCGGGAGGGTCGAGCAGTACTTC.

The chain combines TRBV10-3 with TRBJ2-1, with D possibly TRBD2 on 6 matching bases. The germline V gene encodes CDR1 ENHRY and CDR2 SYGVKD. Trimming took 7 bases from V and 1 from J, leaving 14 bases between them. The CDR3 is 15 amino acids. CDR3 nucleotides: TGTGCCATCACACGCCTTAGCGGATCCTACAATGAGCAGTTCTTC. It translates to CAITRLSGSYNEQFF.

Ten or more counts support this clonotype. The chain links TRBV19 to TRBJ2-2; D unclear. Germline V gene lookup returns CDR1 LNHDA and CDR2 SQIVND (reference sequence). The CDR3 is 13 amino acids. Trimming left V 5 bases short and J 8 bases short, with 12 bases between. The CDR3, as DNA: TGTGCCAGTAGTTGGGTCCCTGGTGGGGAGCTGTTTTTT. Translation gives CASSWVPGGELFF.

This clonotype was recorded only once. This sequence joins TRBV11-2 and TRBJ1-2; TRBD1 aligns across 9 bases. The CDR3 is 14 residues long. V dropped 7 bases and J dropped 5; count of bases not matched to a gene: 8. Germline loops: CDR1 SGHAT, CDR2 FQNNGV. CDR3 sequence: CASTGRTGEYGYTF. CDR3 bases: TGTGCCAGCACCGGTCGGACAGGGGAGTATGGCTACACCTTC.

Ten or more counts support this clonotype. This rearrangement joins TRBV13 to TRBJ2-2; D is perhaps TRBD1 or TRBD2 (6 bases each). CDR3 size: 18 residues. CDR1 and CDR2 from the germline V gene are PRHDT and FYEKMQ (reference sequence). V lost 5 bases and J 1 base, leaving 20 bases between the germline ends. The CDR3 bases are TGTGCCAGCAGCCATATAGGGGGGAGTGGCGAGAACACCGGGGAGCTGTTTTTT. Translating gives CASSHIGGSGENTGELFF.

The J gene is TRBJ1-5, the V gene TRBV6-4, with D possibly matching TRBD1 (5 bases). Germline V gene sequence: CDR1 MRHNA, CDR2 SNTAGT. The CDR3 consists of 13 residues. Trimming left V 5 bases short and J 4 bases short, with 9 bases between. CDR3 nucleotide sequence: TGTGCCAGCAGTCCACAGGAGAATCAGCCCCAGCATTTT. It is translated as CASSPQENQPQHF.

This clonotype was recorded a few times. The CDR3 region is CASTALSSYNEQFF. For the CDR3, the DNA is TGTGCCAGCACAGCACTTAGCTCCTACAATGAGCAGTTCTTC. This chain joins TRBV2 and TRBJ2-1, with D unclear. CDR1 and CDR2 (germline): SNHLY, FYNNEI. The CDR3 has 14 residues. V shed 7 bases and J shed 0 bases, with 10 bases lying between them.

CDR3: CASSPLGEVGNTIYF. In DNA form, the CDR3 reads TGTGCCAGCAGTCCCCTGGGTGAGGTGGGAAACACCATATATTTT. The chain employs TRBV25-1 and TRBJ1-3; D unresolved. In germline, CDR1 is MGHDK, CDR2 SYGVNS. CDR3 size: 15 residues. Trimming pared 5 bases from V and 4 bases from J, leaving 15 bases between.

V and J are TRBV24-1 and TRBJ2-1; no clear D gene. The CDR3 is 14 residues long. V was pared by 4 bases and J by 7 bases, with 13 bases between. CDR1 and CDR2 from the germline V gene are KGHDR and SFDVKD. The CDR3 nucleotides read TGTGCCACCAGTGACAGGTCGGTTTTGAATGAGCAGTTCTTC. It translates to CATSDRSVLNEQFF.

This clonotype was seen a handful of times. The chain combines TRBV7-7 with TRBJ2-7; 8 nucleotides align to TRBD1. CDR1 and CDR2 from the germline V gene are SSHAT and FNYEAQ (reference sequence). The CDR3 sequence is 13 residues long. The V gene end was trimmed by 5 bases and the J gene end by 6 bases; junction bases not matched to a gene: 6. CDR3 sequence reads: CASSPGTGSEQYF. In DNA, the CDR3 is TGTGCCAGCAGCCCCGGGACAGGATCCGAGCAGTACTTC.

A remark on this clonotype: No conserved phenylalanine or tryptophan is present at the end of the CDR3, so a read error is the likely explanation. The chain has TRBV4-3 and TRBJ2-1; 7 positions match TRBD2. CDR3 length: 16 residues. The germline CDR1 and CDR2 sequences are LGHNA and YSLEER. The CDR3 DNA reads TGCGCCAGCAGCCAAGCTAGCGGAAGCTCCTACAGTGAGCAGTTCCTC. Translated: CASSQASGSSYSEQFL.

CDR3 sequence reads: CASSPDYSQELFF. Written as DNA, the CDR3 is TGTGCCAGCAGCCCGGACTACTCCCAGGAGCTGTTTTTT. The J gene is TRBJ2-2, the V gene TRBV7-3; D is perhaps TRBD2 (6 bases). The V gene lost 5 bases and the J gene lost 10 bases, with 14 bases spanning the gap. Germline V gene sequence: CDR1 SGHTA, CDR2 FQGTGA. The CDR3 loop spans 13 amino acids. The variable domain in full, completed from reference TRBV7-3 and TRBJ2-2, reads GAGVSQTPSNKVTEKGKYVELRCDPISGHTALYWYRQSLGQGPEFLIYFQGTGAADDSGLPNDRFFAVRPEGSVSTLKIQRTERGDSAVYLCASSPDYSQELFFGEGSRLTVL.

V gene TRBV2 combines with J gene TRBJ2-7; maybe TRBD2 (6 bases). Between the trimmed V and J ends, which lost 6 bases and 6 bases, there was a span of 18 bases. The CDR3 totals 14 residues. CDR1 and CDR2 from the germline V gene are SNHLY and FYNNEI. CDR3 nucleotides: TGTGCCAGCAGCCTGCGACTGGACTATTCCGAGCAGTACTTC. This translates into CASSLRLDYSEQYF.

This clonotype was observed at least ten times. The V call is TRBV29-1, the J call TRBJ2-2, with D maybe TRBD2 (6 bases). The CDR3 runs to 13 residues. Per the germline V gene, CDR1 is SQVTM and CDR2 is ANQGSEA. V lost 4 bases to trimming and J lost 6 bases, with 12 bases between them. The CDR3, as DNA: TGCAGCGTTGGCGGGACGTTCGCCGGGGAGCTGTTTTTT. Amino acid sequence: CSVGGTFAGELFF.

This clonotype was seen more than once but under ten times. V is TRBV27 and J is TRBJ2-5; 11 bases agree with TRBD2. The CDR3 is 15 amino acids. CDR1 is MNHEY, CDR2 SMNVEV, per germline (reference sequence). V gave up 4 bases and J gave up 7 bases; unmatched junction bases: 8. The CDR3 DNA sequence: TGTGCCAGCAGTTCCGGGACTAGCGGATTCGGGACCCAGTACTTC. This gives the protein CASSSGTSGFGTQYF.

Worth noting for this clonotype: An end of the junction differs from the germline gene, which may be a read error. The V call is TRBV15, the J call TRBJ2-7, with D unresolved. The end of the DNA aligns better with TRBJ2-5, so the J call may be wrong. The CDR3 is made up of 15 amino acids. Germline values: CDR1 LNHNV, CDR2 YYDKDF (reference sequence). The CDR3 DNA reads TGTGCCACCAGCGGAGATCGGCTGGCCTGGGAGACCCAGTACTTC. It translates to CATSGDRLAWETQYF.

The chain has TRBV5-1 and TRBJ2-1; 15 nucleotides agree with TRBD2. V lost 2 bases and J lost 9; bases outside the gene matches: 6. The CDR3 covers 16 residues. Germline V gene data show CDR1 as SGHRS and CDR2 as YFSETQ. The CDR3 sequence is CASSFGLAGGPLEQFF. Written as DNA, the CDR3 is TGCGCCAGCAGCTTCGGACTAGCGGGGGGGCCGCTTGAGCAGTTCTTC.

The genes are TRBV20-1 and TRBJ2-7, with unresolved D. The CDR3 runs 13 residues. Per the germline V gene, CDR1 is DFQATT and CDR2 is SNEGSKA (reference sequence). Trimming stripped 6 bases from V and 3 bases from J, with 15 bases between. The CDR3 DNA reads as TGCAGTGCGACTTATACAAGCGACTACGAGCAGTACTTC. Its protein product is CSATYTSDYEQYF.

In this sample, this clonotype turned up many times. The chain combines TRBV20-1 with TRBJ2-7; possibly TRBD1 for D (6 bases). V gave up 5 bases and J gave up 7 bases, with 18 bases separating them. The CDR3 spans 13 residues. From germline, CDR1 is DFQATT and CDR2 SNEGSKA (reference sequence). CDR3 coding DNA: TGCAGTGCTTCTCGGGTGGGGGCTGGTGAGCAGTACTTC. Amino acids: CSASRVGAGEQYF.

This clonotype was observed at least ten times. The chain combines TRBV24-1 with TRBJ1-5; possible D gene TRBD1, 6 bases. CDR3 length: 14 amino acids. The V and J ends lost 5 bases and 3 bases respectively, with 10 bases between them. The V gene's germline CDR1 is KGHDR and CDR2 SFDVKD. This CDR3 is CATSVTGNNQPQHF. In DNA, the CDR3 is TGTGCCACCAGTGTAACAGGGAACAATCAGCCCCAGCATTTT.

The J gene is TRBJ2-7, the V gene TRBV5-1, with 8 positions matching TRBD2. The CDR3 runs 14 residues. Germline values: CDR1 SGHRS, CDR2 YFSETQ. The junction had 7 bases not matched to a gene; V was cut back by 4 bases and J by 4 bases. CDR3 sequence (DNA): TGCGCCAGCAGCCCCCAGCCGGGAGGGTACGAGCAGTACTTC. Translating it yields CASSPQPGGYEQYF. The variable domain in full, completed from reference TRBV5-1 and TRBJ2-7, reads KAGVTQTPRYLIKTRGQQVTLSCSPISGHRSVSWYQQTPGQGLQFLFEYFSETQRNKGNFPGRFSGRQFSNSRSEMNVSTLELGDSALYLCASSPQPGGYEQYFGPGTRLTVT.

This clonotype was seen repeatedly, ten times or more. V usage is TRBV19 and J usage is TRBJ1-1; D call uncertain. Germline loops: CDR1 LNHDA, CDR2 SQIVND (reference sequence). The ends were cut back, 1 base at V and 4 bases at J, with 7 bases in the middle. The CDR3 has 13 amino acids. The CDR3 is CASSIGRTTEAFF. The DNA for the CDR3 is TGTGCCAGTAGTATAGGGCGAACCACTGAAGCTTTCTTT.

V usage is TRBV2 and J usage is TRBJ1-4; D gene unclear. Germline V gives CDR1 SNHLY, CDR2 FYNNEI. V was shortened by 4 bases and J by 4 bases, with 10 bases between the two germline ends. CDR3 length: 14 amino acids. In DNA form, the CDR3 reads TGTGCCAGCAGTGGAGGTGTGGGTAATGAAAAACTGTTTTTT. This codes for CASSGGVGNEKLFF.

The V gene is TRBV25-1, the J gene TRBJ1-5; TRBD1 might be the D (5 bases). The germline CDR1 and CDR2 sequences are MGHDK and SYGVNS. The CDR3 spans 12 residues. Deletions cut 8 bases from V and 4 bases from J, with 9 bases between. Here the CDR3 DNA reads TGTGCCAGCGCGGGGGGGAATCAGCCCCAGCATTTT. Its protein product is CASAGGNQPQHF.

The genes are TRBV24-1 and TRBJ1-2, with D hard to call. The CDR3 length is 13 residues. Germline assignment: CDR1 KGHDR and CDR2 SFDVKD. V was pared by 5 bases and J by 6 bases, with 12 bases between. The CDR3 sequence: CATSGTMEDGYTF. The CDR3 DNA reads as TGTGCCACCAGTGGTACAATGGAAGATGGCTACACCTTC.